Shown below are 21 T cell receptor beta chains from a single sample sequenced in a study of cytomegalovirus exposure and HLA in healthy donors. A multiplex PCR was run with 60 Vbeta primers and 13 Jbeta primers. Repertoires were generated with immunoSEQ multiplex PCR, while TCRdb's copy carries only in-frame clones and drops some. The sample contains a few hundred thousand clones, about 80% of which appear only once. The sequenced material came from PBMCs. These receptors were obtained from a woman between 55 and 75 years old in good health and CMV-seropositive.

This chain connects TRBV6-5 to TRBJ2-3; D possibly corresponds to TRBD2 (5 bases). Germline-derived CDR1 and CDR2 are MNHEY and SVGAGI. The V end was cut by 4 bases, the J end by 1 base, with 12 bases between. CDR3 size: 15 residues. The CDR3 loop reads CASSFRDWGTDTQYF. The CDR3 DNA sequence: TGTGCCAGCAGTTTTCGGGATTGGGGCACAGATACGCAGTATTTT.

The chain recombines TRBV5-4 with TRBJ2-5; D remains unclear. The CDR3 loop spans 11 amino acids. Germline assignment: CDR1 SGHNT and CDR2 YYREEE (reference sequence). The germline V and J ends were trimmed by 4 bases and 3 bases, with 4 bases remaining between them. The DNA for the CDR3 is TGTGCCAGCAGCCGAGAAGAGACCCAGTACTTC. Protein sequence: CASSREETQYF.

V gene TRBV6-6 combines with J gene TRBJ1-1; no definite D call. Trimming pared 6 bases from V and 4 bases from J, leaving 18 bases between. This CDR3 is 15 amino acids long. Germline V gene sequence: CDR1 MNHNY, CDR2 SVGAGI (reference sequence). The CDR3 nucleotides are TGTGCCAGCAGGTTGCTTAGGGAGGTAGGCACTGAAGCTTTCTTT. It codes for CASRLLREVGTEAFF.

V and J are TRBV4-1 and TRBJ1-5; 12 nucleotides align to TRBD1. The CDR3 is 16 residues long. The germline V gene encodes CDR1 MGHRA and CDR2 YSYEKL. The V segment lost 0 bases and the J segment 7 bases; nucleotides outside the gene matches: 4. As DNA, the CDR3 is TGCGCCAGCAGCCAAGAAGGGACAGGGGGCCGCCAGCCCCAGCATTTT. It is translated as CASSQEGTGGRQPQHF.

DNA for the CDR3: TGCGCCAGCAGTGAGTTAGGGGGCGGGAGGACCCAGTTCTTC. Amino acids: CASSELGGGRTQFF. The chain has TRBV10-2 and TRBJ2-1, with D possibly being TRBD2 (8 bases). Trimming stripped 1 base from V and 13 bases from J, with 17 bases between. CDR1 and CDR2 (germline): WSHSY, SAAADI. The CDR3 consists of 14 residues.

The rearrangement joins TRBV4-1 to TRBJ1-5; D gene uncertain. CDR3 length equals 15 residues. The V gene lost 4 bases and the J gene lost 0 bases, with 10 bases spanning the gap. Germline V gene data show CDR1 as MGHRA and CDR2 as YSYEKL. CDR3 sequence: CASSRPGDSNQPQHF. DNA for the CDR3: TGCGCCAGCAGCCGTCCGGGAGATAGCAATCAGCCCCAGCATTTT.

The chain couples TRBV9 to TRBJ1-1; a weak D match, TRBD1 (5 bases). The germline V and J ends were trimmed by 3 bases and 3 bases, with 15 bases remaining between them. The CDR3 loop spans 15 amino acids. Germline V gives CDR1 SGDLS, CDR2 YYNGEE. DNA of the CDR3: TGTGCCAGCAGCGGAGGGGAGGGGTTGGACACTGAAGCTTTCTTT. Translated: CASSGGEGLDTEAFF. The variable domain in full, completed from reference TRBV9 and TRBJ1-1, reads DSGVTQTPKHLITATGQRVTLRCSPRSGDLSVYWYQQSLDQGLQFLIQYYNGEERAKGNILERFSAQQFPDLHSELNLSSLELGDSALYFCASSGGEGLDTEAFFGQGTRLTVV.

This clone was picked up a small number of times. This chain joins TRBV29-1 and TRBJ2-7; D possibly corresponds to TRBD1 (6 bases). V was pared by 6 bases and J by 6 bases, with 15 bases between. The V gene's germline CDR1 is SQVTM and CDR2 ANQGSEA. The length of the CDR3 is 12 residues. The DNA of the CDR3 is TGCAGCGTATCGGATACAGGGCTCGAGCAGTACTTC. Its protein product is CSVSDTGLEQYF.

The chain links TRBV5-1 to TRBJ1-5; possibly TRBD1 for D (5 bases). The ends were cut back, 1 base at V and 6 bases at J, with 11 bases in the middle. This CDR3 has 14 residues. Germline V CDR1 and CDR2: SGHRS, YFSETQ. The CDR3 is CASSLWAGLQPQHF. The CDR3, as DNA: TGCGCCAGCAGCTTGTGGGCAGGGCTTCAGCCCCAGCATTTT.

This clone was recorded a few times. The chain combines TRBV6-1 with TRBJ1-1, with D uncertain. Trimming took 1 base from V and 7 from J, leaving 7 bases between them. Germline V CDR1 and CDR2: MNHNS, SASEGT. CDR3 size: 12 residues. CDR3 loop: CASSEDRFEAFF. The CDR3 DNA follows: TGTGCCAGCAGTGAAGACAGATTTGAAGCTTTCTTT.

The chain has TRBV5-1 and TRBJ2-5; D is possibly TRBD2 (5 bases). The CDR3 has 13 residues. The V gene lost 4 bases and the J gene lost 4 bases, with 11 bases spanning the gap. Germline V gene lookup returns CDR1 SGHRS and CDR2 YFSETQ. DNA for the CDR3: TGCGCCAGCAGCATCCGGGGTTTAGAGACCCAGTACTTC. This codes for CASSIRGLETQYF.

This clone was seen only a few times. This chain joins TRBV5-1 and TRBJ2-3, with D possibly matching TRBD1 (5 bases). There are 14 residues in the CDR3. The V gene's germline CDR1 is SGHRS and CDR2 YFSETQ. V was clipped by 0 bases and J by 6 bases, with 11 bases between them. CDR3: CASSLGQGRDTQYF. The CDR3 region has the DNA TGCGCCAGCAGCTTGGGGCAGGGTCGCGATACGCAGTATTTT. Full variable domain (outside the CDR3, taken from reference TRBV5-1 and TRBJ2-3): KAGVTQTPRYLIKTRGQQVTLSCSPISGHRSVSWYQQTPGQGLQFLFEYFSETQRNKGNFPGRFSGRQFSNSRSEMNVSTLELGDSALYLCASSLGQGRDTQYFGPGTRLTVL.

The chain combines TRBV19 with TRBJ2-7; 12 nucleotides align to TRBD2. Trimming cost V 6 bases and J 7 bases; bases outside gene matches: 7. This CDR3 region has 14 residues. CDR1 is LNHDA and CDR2 is SQIVND in the germline V gene (reference sequence). Here the CDR3 DNA reads TGTGCCAGTAGGTCAGTAGGACTAGCGGGGGAGCAGTACTTC. This gives the protein CASRSVGLAGEQYF.

The chain joins TRBV9 to TRBJ1-5; 7 positions match TRBD1. CDR1 and CDR2 (germline): SGDLS, YYNGEE. The V and J ends lost 0 bases and 3 bases, in that order; junction bases with no gene match: 3. The CDR3 runs 15 residues. The CDR3: CASSVEGQLNQPQHF. CDR3 bases: TGTGCCAGCAGCGTAGAGGGACAGCTCAATCAGCCCCAGCATTTT.

The CDR3 region has the DNA TGTGCCACCATCTCGGTTAGCGACTCCTACGAGCAGTACTTC. This gives the protein CATISVSDSYEQYF. V is TRBV2 and J is TRBJ2-7; tentative D call: TRBD2 (5 bases). This CDR3 is built from 14 residues. The germline CDR1 and CDR2 sequences are SNHLY and FYNNEI. Between the trimmed V and J ends, which lost 10 bases and 0 bases, there was a span of 16 bases.

This clone was observed a single time. J is TRBJ2-5 and V is TRBV11-2; D not certain. In germline, CDR1 is SGHAT, CDR2 FQNNGV. This CDR3 region has 13 residues. V shed 0 bases and J shed 5 bases, with 7 bases lying between them. The CDR3 sequence: CASSLEASETQYF. The CDR3 DNA is TGTGCCAGCAGCTTAGAGGCCTCCGAGACCCAGTACTTC.

The chain joins TRBV6-1 to TRBJ2-3; D call uncertain. The CDR3 is made up of 16 amino acids. Germline V gene lookup returns CDR1 MNHNS and CDR2 SASEGT. Trimming stripped 3 bases from V and 4 bases from J, with 17 bases between. CDR3 in amino acids: CASSDRPWSGADTQYF. The CDR3 nucleotides read TGTGCCAGCAGTGATCGACCGTGGAGTGGCGCAGATACGCAGTATTTT.

This clone was found a few times. Other DNA sequences of this sample code for an identical CDR3. This chain connects TRBV5-6 to TRBJ1-4; D may be TRBD1 (5 bases). With 0 bases removed from V and 7 bases from J, the gap between germline ends came to 10 bases. Per germline, CDR1 SGHDT and CDR2 YYEEEE. There are 14 residues in the CDR3. CDR3 coding DNA: TGTGCCAGCAGCTTGGCAGGGAGGGGTGAAAAACTGTTTTTT. Encoded protein: CASSLAGRGEKLFF.

This clone has a single count. The chain combines TRBV4-2 with TRBJ1-2; the D is unclear. Germline CDR1 is LGHNA and CDR2 is YNFKEQ. The CDR3 has 14 residues. Between the trimmed V and J ends, which lost 4 bases and 4 bases, there was a span of 13 bases. The CDR3 coding sequence is TGTGCCAGCAGCCGAAATGGAGGGTTCTATGGCTACACCTTC. Protein: CASSRNGGFYGYTF.

This chain connects TRBV4-1 to TRBJ2-3; 12 positions agree with TRBD1. V lost 1 base and J lost 7; bases outside the gene matches: 6. The CDR3 spans 16 residues. Germline V gives CDR1 MGHRA, CDR2 YSYEKL. The CDR3 region is CASSQALGQGANTQYF. CDR3 DNA: TGCGCCAGCAGCCAAGCCCTGGGACAGGGGGCGAATACGCAGTATTTT.

The chain is built from TRBV14 and TRBJ1-2; possible D gene TRBD1, 6 bases. The V and J ends lost 1 base and 0 bases respectively, with 12 bases between them. CDR3 length equals 16 residues. CDR1 SGHDN and CDR2 FVKESK come from the germline V gene. The CDR3 DNA is TGTGCCAGCAGCCAAGTTTGGGGGCAACCTAACTATGGCTACACCTTC. Amino acid sequence: CASSQVWGQPNYGYTF. Combining the CDR3 with reference TRBV14 and TRBJ1-2 gives the whole variable domain EAGVTQFPSHSVIEKGQTVTLRCDPISGHDNLYWYRRVMGKEIKFLLHFVKESKQDESGMPNNRFLAERTGGTYSTLKVQPAELEDSGVYFCASSQVWGQPNYGYTFGSGTRLTVV.